Below are 17 T cell receptor beta chains sequenced from a single sample in a study of T cells in Graves' hyperthyroidism and ophthalmopathy. There were TCR beta CDR3 regions amplified from RNA transcripts. The study used the HTBI primer set for a first-round RT-PCR of the TCR CDR3. TCRdb re-derived calls from the multiplex PCR reads in MiXCR, one entry per CDR3 protein. The table lists about 510,000 distinct CDR3 sequences, 13% to 15% of them singletons. The material sequenced was blood. The receptors originated from a woman between 40 and 50 years old with Graves' hyperthyroidism.

This clonotype was seen many times. The chain carries TRBV12-3 or TRBV12-4 and TRBJ2-1, with 9 bases that match TRBD1. The CDR3 sequence is 15 residues long. J gave up 9 bases and V 4 bases, and 10 bases lay outside the gene matches. In DNA, the CDR3 is TGTGCCAGCAGTTCTCGACAGGGGGTGAGAAGTGAGCAGTTCTTC. It specifies CASSSRQGVRSEQFF.

This clonotype was seen at least ten times. This chain links TRBV29-1 with TRBJ2-1; TRBD2 agrees at 14 bases. The CDR3 contains 14 residues. The V segment lost 4 bases and the J segment 10 bases; nucleotides outside the gene matches: 6. Germline V gene lookup returns CDR1 SQVTM and CDR2 ANQGSEA. The CDR3 sequence: CSVGLAGGPGEQFF. DNA for the CDR3: TGCAGCGTTGGACTAGCGGGAGGGCCGGGGGAGCAGTTCTTC.

Ten or more counts support this clonotype. The chain employs TRBV5-1 and TRBJ2-7, with a possible D match to TRBD1 (6 bases). This CDR3 is built from 16 residues. Germline CDR1 is SGHRS and CDR2 is YFSETQ. Trimming took 4 bases from V and 3 from J, leaving 20 bases between them. For the CDR3, the DNA is TGCGCCAGCAGCCAGACCGGGACACAGGCTTTCTACGAGCAGTACTTC. It encodes CASSQTGTQAFYEQYF.

This chain joins TRBV27 and TRBJ2-3; 8 bases agree with TRBD2. CDR1 and CDR2 from the germline V gene are MNHEY and SMNVEV (reference sequence). The ends lost 6 bases at V and 4 bases at J; junction bases unmatched: 6. The CDR3 totals 14 residues. The CDR3 reads CASSFIGGADTQYF. CDR3 in DNA: TGTGCCAGCAGCTTTATCGGGGGGGCAGATACGCAGTATTTT.

This clonotype appeared a few times. The chain employs TRBV20-1 and TRBJ1-1, with D possibly matching TRBD1 (5 bases). With 3 bases removed from V and 3 bases from J, the gap between germline ends came to 14 bases. This CDR3 spans 14 amino acids. Germline lookup yields CDR1 DFQATT and CDR2 SNEGSKA (reference sequence). CDR3 bases: TGCAGTGCTAGTCGGCAGGGTGGGGACACTGAAGCTTTCTTT. It yields the protein CSASRQGGDTEAFF.

CDR3 nucleotide sequence: TGCAGTGCTAGTCCCAGCGGGGAAGAGACCCAGTACTTC. Translated, it gives CSASPSGEETQYF. The chain couples TRBV20-1 to TRBJ2-5; 7 nucleotides match TRBD2. Germline assignment: CDR1 DFQATT and CDR2 SNEGSKA (reference sequence). J lost 3 bases, V lost 3 bases, and 4 bases had no gene match. There are 13 residues in the CDR3.

This clonotype was observed at least ten times. The V call is TRBV28, the J call TRBJ2-5; perhaps TRBD2 as D (6 bases). This CDR3 is 15 amino acids long. V was shortened by 7 bases and J by 2 bases, with 17 bases between the two germline ends. Germline V gene sequence: CDR1 MDHEN, CDR2 SYDVKM. In DNA form, the CDR3 reads TGTGCCAGCACCCTGGGGCGCGGGGTACAAGAGACCCAGTACTTC. Residues: CASTLGRGVQETQYF.

This clonotype was counted many times. The rearrangement links TRBV2 to TRBJ2-5; 11 bases line up with TRBD2. The CDR3 runs 15 residues. V was clipped by 3 bases and J by 7 bases; unmatched bases: 7. The V gene's germline CDR1 is SNHLY and CDR2 FYNNEI. CDR3 bases: TGTGCCAGCAGTGATGCTAGCGGGAGGTCAGCGACCCAGTACTTC. This codes for CASSDASGRSATQYF.

This clonotype was seen repeatedly, ten times or more. The V gene is TRBV27, the J gene TRBJ2-3; D tentatively fits TRBD1 or TRBD2 (7 bases each). Germline CDR1 is MNHEY and CDR2 is SMNVEV (reference sequence). This CDR3 has 15 amino acids. Trimming removed 6 bases at V and 5 bases at J, with 18 bases between. The CDR3 nucleotides read TGTGCCAGCAGCCCGGGGAGGGGGCGCAAAGATACGCAGTATTTT. It is translated as CASSPGRGRKDTQYF.

The CDR3 DNA sequence: TGTGCCAGCAGCCCGAGAGGACAGGGAGGGCCTAACTATGGCTACACCTTC. Translating it yields CASSPRGQGGPNYGYTF. The chain links TRBV13 to TRBJ1-2, with 8 bases lining up with TRBD1. Germline V gene sequence: CDR1 PRHDT, CDR2 FYEKMQ (reference sequence). J lost 0 bases, V lost 5 bases, and 11 bases had no gene match. The CDR3 runs to 17 residues.

This clonotype was found many times. V is TRBV27 and J is TRBJ2-7; 8 bases map to TRBD1. The CDR3 is 15 residues long. Germline loops: CDR1 MNHEY, CDR2 SMNVEV (reference sequence). J was trimmed by 3 bases and V by 2 bases; bases with no gene match: 6. Here the CDR3 reads CASSLGRGPLYEQYF. CDR3 nucleotide sequence: TGTGCCAGCAGTTTAGGCAGGGGGCCCCTCTACGAGCAGTACTTC.

In this sample, this clonotype turned up many times. The rearrangement uses TRBV3-1 and TRBJ2-5, with no clear D. The CDR3 has 12 amino acids. Trimming shortened V by 4 bases and J by 3 bases, and 6 bases separated the two germline ends. The germline CDR1 and CDR2 sequences are LGHDT and YNNKEL (reference sequence). CDR3 amino acids: CASSRLKETQYF. The CDR3 region has the DNA TGTGCCAGCAGCCGCCTGAAAGAGACCCAGTACTTC.

The chain carries TRBV4-1 and TRBJ2-4; weak D call: TRBD1 (5 bases). The CDR3 spans 16 residues. V shed 3 bases and J shed 4 bases, with 16 bases lying between them. Germline loops: CDR1 MGHRA, CDR2 YSYEKL. The DNA for the CDR3 is TGCGCCAGCAGCCAGGGCGAGCTGGGGCAAAAAAACATTCAGTACTTC. It yields the protein CASSQGELGQKNIQYF.

V gene TRBV10-3 combines with J gene TRBJ2-1; 11 bases align to TRBD2. Unmatched junction bases numbered 8, after V lost 2 bases and J lost 8 bases. The CDR3 has 16 amino acids. The germline V gene encodes CDR1 ENHRY and CDR2 SYGVKD. CDR3 amino acids: CAISELLLAGVYEQFF. For the CDR3, the DNA is TGTGCCATCAGTGAGCTTCTACTAGCGGGAGTCTATGAGCAGTTCTTC.

This sequence joins TRBV20-1 and TRBJ2-7; 9 bases align to TRBD1. This CDR3 is 14 amino acids long. The germline V gene has CDR1 DFQATT and CDR2 SNEGSKA (reference sequence). V was pared by 3 bases and J by 2 bases, with 5 bases of the junction left unmatched. The CDR3 region is CSASRDRATYEQYF. The CDR3 nucleotides read TGCAGTGCTAGCCGGGACAGGGCGACCTACGAGCAGTACTTC.

This rearrangement joins TRBV19 to TRBJ2-7; 10 nucleotides line up with TRBD1. The CDR3 spans 19 residues. From germline, CDR1 is LNHDA and CDR2 SQIVND (reference sequence). V shed 1 base, J shed 2 bases, and the junction held 14 bases outside the gene matches. In DNA, the CDR3 is TGTGCCAGTAGTATAGTTCCTCTGGCGGGACAGGGGATCGCCTACGAGCAGTACTTC. Translation gives CASSIVPLAGQGIAYEQYF. Together with reference TRBV19 and TRBJ2-7, the CDR3 gives the full variable domain: DGGITQSPKYLFRKEGQNVTLSCEQNLNHDAMYWYRQDPGQGLRLIYYSQIVNDFQKGDIAEGYSVSREKKESFPLTVTSAQKNPTAFYLCASSIVPLAGQGIAYEQYFGPGTRLTVT.

This clonotype was picked up a small number of times. This may come from a read error, since a much larger clone is one base off. This sequence joins TRBV6-1 and TRBJ1-3; 10 bases are shared with TRBD1. Germline loops: CDR1 MNHNS, CDR2 SASEGT. The CDR3 length is 18 residues. Germline trimming cut 9 bases from V and 0 bases from J; bases unmatched to any gene: 14. CDR3: CASTSPGQGFHSGNTIYF. DNA of the CDR3: TGTGCCAGTACATCCCCGGGACAGGGGTTCCACTCTGGAAACACCATATATTTT.